This entry describes one T cell receptor (beta chain). The antigen it binds to is not known. No much larger clonotype is one base removed from it; base qualities were not supplied. These data come from a study of radiotherapy plus CTLA-4 blockade in lung cancer (dated by TCRdb to between 2018 and 2020). A note on the overall study: Among the enrolled patients, roughly 19% had an objective response, and about 31% reached disease control. What the study reported, not specific to this receptor: TCR clones derived from tumors expanded in peripheral blood after treatment with radiotherapy and ipilimumab. The strongest predictors of response, as reported, were early dynamic changes in blood T cell clones along with a rise in serum interferon-beta after radiation.

The study tested focal radiation therapy combined with CTLA-4 blockade (ipilimumab) in patients with chemo-refractory metastatic non-small-cell lung cancer. The CDR3 contains 11 residues, cysteine and phenylalanine counted. Kept here is only the CDR3 DNA, which spans 33 bases and is read in frame from base 1. In the germline V gene, CDR1 corresponds to SQVTM and CDR2 to ANQGSEA. Libraries were made using the immunoSEQ multiplex PCR assay. Not all clones reach the TCRdb copy of this immuneACCESS table, which keeps in-frame sequences only. Checked studies attribute under half of the gap to unresolved V genes and leave the rest unexplained. Here the sample has roughly 50,000 clones; 76% occur a single time. The ten top clones hold 8.5% to 14% of the sample.

The sequenced sample was peripheral blood, obtained from a patient treated with radiotherapy plus ipilimumab. This receptor was identified in a human donor with non-small cell lung cancer who had stable disease on radiotherapy plus ipilimumab. The sequence is built from TRBV29-1 and TRBJ2-5; the D gene is perhaps TRBD1 or TRBD2, each of them matching over 5 bases. The CDR3 is CSGGLQETQYF. The sequenced DNA: TGCAGTGGGGGATTACAAGAGACCCAGTACTTC.